This T cell receptor beta chain was recovered during a study of T cell changes during pregnancy in multiple sclerosis. This CDR3 is 13 amino acids long. CDR1 and CDR2 from the germline V gene are LNHDA and SQIVND (reference sequence). Trimming took 6 bases from V and 5 from J; bases not matched to a gene: 2. Clones were sequenced by immunoSEQ multiplex PCR, and TCRdb holds only the in-frame ones, with some missing. The data show about 44,000 clones, 80% to 90% seen once. The chain uses TRBV19 and TRBJ1-5; 9 bases fit TRBD1. Sequences were derived from CD4+ T cells from peripheral blood mononuclear cells, sampled after pregnancy. The TCR sequence derives from a female donor with multiple sclerosis, enrolled in a pregnancy study. CDR3 residues: CASRRDRDQPQHF. CDR3 sequence (DNA): TGTGCCAGTAGGCGGGACAGGGATCAGCCCCAGCATTTT. The complete variable domain, with remaining parts taken from reference TRBV19 and TRBJ1-5, reads DGGITQSPKYLFRKEGQNVTLSCEQNLNHDAMYWYRQDPGQGLRLIYYSQIVNDFQKGDIAEGYSVSREKKESFPLTVTSAQKNPTAFYLCASRRDRDQPQHFGDGTRLSIL.